This T cell receptor beta chain stems from a study of blood T cell repertoires in COVID-19. Across the whole study: Sites across the United States, Italy and Spain contributed samples from acute and convalescent COVID-19. PBMCs, B-cell-depleted T cells, or T cells were the source of the cDNA or gDNA that made up the material.

Per the study methods: The authors estimated nucleated cell counts from reference gene primer amplification. The table came from immunoSEQ multiplex PCR; TCRdb's copy has only in-frame clones and leaves some out. Clonal size and the V and J genes are those of that table, whereas D and trimming came from the DNA. The sample has about 160,000 clones; about four fifths are singletons. With 2 bases removed from V and 0 bases from J, the gap between germline ends came to 10 bases. From germline, CDR1 is MNHEY and CDR2 SVGAGI. CDR3 size: 16 residues. The sequence was collected from a man aged 70 or older who had recovered from COVID-19. Sequencing input: peripheral blood. J is TRBJ2-2 and V is TRBV6-5, with a possible D match to TRBD2 (6 bases). CDR3 DNA: TGTGCCAGCAGTTACGGGGGGTATACGAACACCGGGGAGCTGTTTTTT. Its translation: CASSYGGYTNTGELFF.